This TCR beta chain emerged from a study of blood T cells in healthy people across ages. Each sample used at least 6.5 million PBMCs. Samples each had at least 6 micrograms of total RNA extracted. With a J-beta primer mix and a sample-barcoded 5' primer, a second PCR ran 7 to 11 cycles. TCRdb itself ran the 5' RACE reads through MiXCR, one entry per CDR3 protein. This sample has roughly 1,300,000 distinct CDR3 sequences, with approximately 63% found just once. The sample holds one count of this clonotype. CDR1 and CDR2 from the germline V gene are MNHNY and SVGAGI (reference sequence). The CDR3 sequence is 12 residues long. V dropped 2 bases and J dropped 7 bases, with 8 bases sitting between them.

The receptor was isolated from a man between 18 and 35 years old in good health. The chain employs TRBV6-6 and TRBJ1-1; D uncertain. The sequenced sample was blood. CDR3 nucleotide sequence: TGTGCCAGCAGTTACGCCACTGGTGAAGCTTTCTTT. Amino acids: CASSYATGEAFF.